This T cell receptor (beta chain) was sequenced for a study of T-cell memory formation after mild COVID-19. Whole-study results and caveats: A subset of responding clones appeared in pre-infection memory, suggesting cross-reactive memory joined.

TCRdb ran MiXCR on the 5' RACE reads and lists one entry per CDR3 protein. The sample shows approximately 46,000 distinct CDR3 sequences, around 10% of them seen only once. A remark on this clonotype: What it binds is unknown.

The CDR3 loop spans 16 amino acids. Deletions cut 2 bases from V and 5 bases from J, with 18 bases between. CDR1 and CDR2 (germline): SEHNR, FQNEAQ (reference sequence). Sequencing used PBMCs or a T cell subset sorted from them (not recorded which). The J gene is TRBJ1-1, the V gene TRBV7-9; possibly TRBD1 for D (6 bases). The clonotype was recovered from a man between 18 and 29 years old who had mild COVID-19 (a few samples of this study predate the infection). Cell type and time point are not known. Written as DNA, the CDR3 is TGTGCCAGCAGCTTAACAAAAGGGGGGGTAAGGACTGAAGCTTTCTTT. Translated: CASSLTKGGVRTEAFF.